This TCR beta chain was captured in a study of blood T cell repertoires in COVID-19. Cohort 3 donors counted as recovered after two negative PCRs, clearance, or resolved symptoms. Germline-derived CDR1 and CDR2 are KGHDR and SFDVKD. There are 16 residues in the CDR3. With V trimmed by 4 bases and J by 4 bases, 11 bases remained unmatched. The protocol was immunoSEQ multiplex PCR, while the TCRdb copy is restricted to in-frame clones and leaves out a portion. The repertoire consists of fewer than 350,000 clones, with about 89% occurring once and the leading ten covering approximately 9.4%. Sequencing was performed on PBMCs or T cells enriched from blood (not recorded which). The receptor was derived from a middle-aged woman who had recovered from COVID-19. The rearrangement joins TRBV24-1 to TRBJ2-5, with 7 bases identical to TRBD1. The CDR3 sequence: CATSEAGQAAGETQYF. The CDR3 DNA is TGTGCCACCAGTGAGGCCGGACAGGCGGCTGGAGAGACCCAGTACTTC.